A single T cell receptor (beta chain) is shown here with its context. Only in-frame clones appear in the TCRdb table, and some are missing; sequencing was by immunoSEQ multiplex PCR. The table has fewer than 85,000 clones, 80% seen once. Per germline, CDR1 SGHNT and CDR2 YYREEE (reference sequence). J lost 4 bases, V lost 3 bases, and 3 bases had no gene match. The CDR3 totals 13 residues. These data originate in a study of T cell clones after liver transplantation. About the research overall: As an antigen-independent comparator, third-party-reactive TCRbeta sequences came from pre-transplant mixed lymphocyte reactions.

The sequence was collected from a human patient who received a liver transplant. Part of the T cells may come from the graft donor. The chain combines TRBV5-4 with TRBJ1-1; 7 bases agree with TRBD1. Sequenced material: CD4+ T cells from blood, taken 12 months after liver transplant. CDR3 DNA sequence: TGTGCCAGCAGCTCGACAGGGAGCACTGAAGCTTTCTTT. It yields the protein CASSSTGSTEAFF.